This T cell receptor beta chain was recovered during a study of T cells expressing NK-cell markers. Looking at the study overall: According to the study, TCR beta repertoires originated from sorted CD3+CD56+NKG2C+, CD3+CD56+NKG2C- and CD3+CD56-NKG2C+ T cells. The authors sequenced eight donors, of whom seven were HCMV-seropositive and one was seronegative.

Overall study findings and caveats: Whether the expanded NKG2C+ T cell clones recognized HCMV remained unclear.

The germline gives CDR1 SGHDN, CDR2 FVKESK. The CDR3 length is 12 residues. 5'RACE template switching with UMIs produced the TCR beta cDNA. TCRdb derives one entry per CDR3 protein from the 5' RACE reads, leaving out DNA. The listing records roughly 430,000 distinct CDR3 sequences. Turning to this clonotype: Its antigen is currently unknown.

Sequencing was carried out using blood T cells: a sorted CD56 or NKG2C T cell subset, CD4+ or CD8+ T cells, or bulk PBMC T cells (not recorded which). The TCR comes from a woman between 18 and 70 years old in good health. This chain joins TRBV14 and TRBJ1-1; TCRdb lists TRBD1, though no DNA is available to test this call. The CDR3 sequence: CASSPRWSEAFF.